Each of the 10 T cell receptor beta chains below was sequenced from the same sample in a study of shared clonotypes between healthy human individuals. The repertoire was sequenced with immunoSEQ multiplex PCR; TCRdb's copy has only in-frame clones and lacks some. The sample has some 1,100,000 clones; around 82% are singletons. Sample: memory CD4+ T cells from PBMCs. As for subset: CD45RA-negative fraction. These receptors came from a young man in good health. Some clones in this sample may be carry-over from other donors' samples.

This rearrangement joins TRBV28 to TRBJ1-4, with D unresolved. V dropped 0 bases and J dropped 4 bases, with 3 bases sitting between them. The CDR3 has 13 amino acids. Germline-derived CDR1 and CDR2 are MDHEN and SYDVKM. CDR3 loop: CASSLWDNEKLFF. In DNA, the CDR3 is TGTGCCAGCAGTTTATGGGATAATGAAAAACTGTTTTTT.

V gene TRBV7-3 combines with J gene TRBJ2-5; D not certain. Germline CDR1 and CDR2: SGHTA and FQGTGA. With 2 bases removed from V and 4 bases from J, the gap between germline ends came to 8 bases. The length of the CDR3 is 13 residues. The CDR3 is CASSLRLGETQYF. The CDR3 DNA sequence: TGTGCCAGCAGCTTACGGCTAGGAGAGACCCAGTACTTC.

The CDR3 spells CASSSTIGASSTDTQYF. The CDR3 coding sequence is TGCGCCAGCAGCTCAACCATCGGGGCATCGAGCACAGATACGCAGTATTTT. J is TRBJ2-3 and V is TRBV5-1, with D perhaps assigned TRBD1 or TRBD2 (5 bases each). Trimming removed 3 bases at V and 0 bases at J, with 17 bases between. Per germline, CDR1 SGHRS and CDR2 YFSETQ. This CDR3 is 17 amino acids long.

V gene TRBV5-1 combines with J gene TRBJ1-4; unclear D gene. Germline V gene sequence: CDR1 SGHRS, CDR2 YFSETQ. This CDR3 is 15 amino acids long. Trimming removed 0 bases from V and 7 bases from J, with 13 bases in between. DNA of the CDR3: TGCGCCAGCAGCTTGGGTATCGGGGAGAGTGAAAAACTGTTTTTT. This sequence encodes CASSLGIGESEKLFF. Full variable domain (missing parts from reference TRBV5-1 and TRBJ1-4): KAGVTQTPRYLIKTRGQQVTLSCSPISGHRSVSWYQQTPGQGLQFLFEYFSETQRNKGNFPGRFSGRQFSNSRSEMNVSTLELGDSALYLCASSLGIGESEKLFFGSGTQLSVL.

This sequence joins TRBV5-4 and TRBJ1-2; no clear D. CDR3 length: 14 residues. The germline V and J ends were trimmed by 4 bases and 1 base, with 11 bases remaining between them. Germline V gene data show CDR1 as SGHNT and CDR2 as YYREEE (reference sequence). CDR3 region: CASSTDGYNYGYTF. The CDR3 DNA follows: TGTGCCAGCAGCACGGACGGCTATAACTATGGCTACACCTTC.

The chain couples TRBV6-5 to TRBJ2-3; no definite D call. V lost 2 bases and J lost 4, with 13 bases in between. The CDR3 loop spans 15 amino acids. Per germline, CDR1 MNHEY and CDR2 SVGAGI. This CDR3 is CASSYEGPAPDTQYF. The DNA of the CDR3 is TGTGCCAGCAGTTACGAAGGCCCAGCCCCAGATACGCAGTATTTT.

This sequence joins TRBV7-9 and TRBJ1-2; perhaps TRBD1 as D (5 bases). Trimming left V 5 bases short and J 4 bases short, with 11 bases between. This CDR3 has 13 residues. The germline gives CDR1 SEHNR, CDR2 FQNEAQ (reference sequence). The CDR3 loop reads CASSGARGYGYTF. CDR3 bases: TGTGCCAGCAGCGGGGCCCGGGGCTATGGCTACACCTTC.

The CDR3: CASSYRPGVDYRLHF. CDR3 DNA sequence: TGTGCCAGCAGCTACCGACCGGGAGTGGATTACCGCCTCCACTTT. V gene TRBV5-6 combines with J gene TRBJ1-6, with D hard to call. The CDR3 is 15 residues long. In germline, CDR1 is SGHDT, CDR2 YYEEEE. V gave up 3 bases and J gave up 15 bases, with 22 bases separating them.

This chain joins TRBV10-3 and TRBJ2-2; 13 nucleotides line up with TRBD2. Germline assignment: CDR1 ENHRY and CDR2 SYGVKD. This CDR3 spans 16 amino acids. V lost 6 bases, J lost 7 bases, and 8 bases stayed unmatched. The CDR3 protein is CAISATSGRAVGELFF. As DNA, the CDR3 is TGTGCCATCAGCGCAACTAGCGGGAGGGCCGTCGGGGAGCTGTTTTTT.

The chain carries TRBV4-1 and TRBJ2-7, with D perhaps given as TRBD1 or TRBD2 (5 bases each). Germline CDR1 and CDR2: MGHRA and YSYEKL. Trimming cost V 4 bases and J 5 bases, with 15 bases left between them. The CDR3 is 14 amino acids. CDR3 region: CASSPLRDGDEQYF. In DNA, the CDR3 is TGCGCCAGCAGCCCCCTCCGGGACGGCGACGAGCAGTACTTC.